Listed below are T cell receptor beta chains from one sample, sequenced in a study of T cell responses to AZD1222 COVID-19 vaccine. Assay used: immunoSEQ multiplex PCR; TCRdb lists only in-frame clones, some missing. The table records 90,000 to 130,000 clones, 85% to 90% of them present only once. The sequences come from peripheral blood, collected on day 0 of AZD1222 vaccination. Source of these receptors: an adult in good health. The CDR3 runs from the conserved cysteine through the conserved F or W. D genes are given only for firm matches. Expanded clones get a size class; other rows say once, few or many, or leave the size out.

>.|13|TRBV11-1|TRBJ1-1|.
CASSWVQGTEAFF
TGTGCCAGCAGCTGGGTACAGGGAACTGAAGCTTTCTTT
>.|13|TRBV6-4|TRBJ1-1|TRBD1
CASSDPTGTEAFF
TGTGCCAGCAGTGACCCGACAGGGACTGAAGCTTTCTTT
>.|16|TRBV7-9|TRBJ1-6|.
CASSPAGREDNSPLHF
TGTGCCAGCAGCCCCGCTGGCAGGGAGGATAATTCACCCCTCCACTTT
>.|14|TRBV5-6|TRBJ2-7|.
CASSSLTRSYEQYF
TGTGCCAGCAGCTCCCTGACGCGCTCCTACGAGCAGTACTTC
>.|19|TRBV18|TRBJ2-1|TRBD1
CASSSRDRGYVEEINEQFF
TGTGCCAGCTCATCCCGGGACAGGGGCTATGTAGAAGAGATCAATGAGCAGTTCTTC
>.|15|TRBV4-2|TRBJ1-5|.
CASSQDPQDNQPQHF
TGTGCCAGCAGCCAAGATCCGCAGGACAATCAGCCCCAGCATTTT
>.|15|TRBV19|TRBJ2-2|.
CASNHEAGIPGELFF
TGTGCCAGTAACCATGAGGCAGGGATCCCCGGGGAGCTGTTTTTT
>.|11|TRBV30|TRBJ2-1|.
CGRGLGNEQFF
TGTGGGCGGGGGCTAGGGAATGAGCAGTTCTTC
>.|16|TRBV4-2|TRBJ1-2|.
CASSQGGGQLLYGYTF
TGTGCCAGCAGCCAAGGTGGAGGACAGCTCCTCTATGGCTACACCTTC
>few|14|TRBV6-4|TRBJ2-3|.
CASSEGGPADTQYF
TGTGCCAGCAGTGAGGGGGGCCCCGCAGATACGCAGTATTTT
>.|12|TRBV19|TRBJ1-2|.
CASNSGSKAYTF
TGTGCCAGTAACTCTGGATCTAAAGCCTACACCTTC
>.|17|TRBV9|TRBJ1-1|TRBD1
CASSADPLRGINTEAFF
TGTGCCAGCAGCGCAGACCCGCTCAGGGGGATAAACACTGAAGCTTTCTTT
>.|14|TRBV6-6|TRBJ2-7|TRBD1
CASSNGQGPSEQYF
TGTGCCAGCAGCAACGGACAGGGACCTTCCGAGCAGTACTTC
>once|15|TRBV11-1|TRBJ2-7|TRBD1
CASSLAGQASREQYF
TGTGCCAGCAGCTTAGCGGGACAGGCCTCTCGGGAGCAGTACTTC
>.|14|TRBV7-2|TRBJ1-2|TRBD1
CASSTRGQVYGYTF
TGTGCCAGCAGCACCAGGGGGCAGGTGTATGGCTACACCTTC
>few|13|TRBV3-1/TRBV3-2|TRBJ1-4|.
CASSQGSQPKLFF
TGTGCCAGCAGCCAGGGGTCTCAACCGAAACTGTTTTTT
>.|12|TRBV7-8|TRBJ1-4|.
CASSLASGRRFF
TGTGCCAGCAGCTTAGCTTCTGGGAGGCGGTTTTTT
>.|14|TRBV4-1|TRBJ2-4|.
CASSRGPWKNIQYF
TGCGCCAGCAGCCGGGGACCCTGGAAGAACATTCAGTACTTC
>.|18|TRBV7-9|TRBJ2-7|TRBD1
CASSWDPGTGFPSYEQYF
TGTGCCAGCAGCTGGGACCCAGGGACAGGGTTTCCCTCCTACGAGCAGTACTTC
>.|13|TRBV6-5|TRBJ2-1|.
CASSPIKGNEQFF
TGTGCCAGCAGCCCGATAAAGGGCAATGAGCAGTTCTTC
>.|15|TRBV7-6|TRBJ1-5|.
CASSSSGISNQPQHF
TGTGCCAGCAGCTCCTCGGGGATAAGCAATCAGCCCCAGCATTTT
>.|15|TRBV3-1/TRBV3-2|TRBJ2-2|TRBD2
CASRLAGGNAGELFF
TGTGCCAGCCGACTAGCGGGGGGGAACGCCGGGGAGCTGTTTTTT